Sequencing of this T cell receptor (beta chain) was carried out in a study of blood T cell repertoires in COVID-19. On the study more broadly: COVID-19 samples, acute and convalescent, were from the United States, Italy and Spain. T cells, B-cell-depleted T cells, or PBMCs supplied cDNA or gDNA.

Study members were between about 18 and 100 years old and lived in approximately 25 US regions. This clone appeared once. The CDR3 extends over 15 amino acids. The J segment lost 9 bases and the V segment lost 3 bases, leaving 9 bases of the junction unmatched. Germline loops: CDR1 SGHKS, CDR2 YYEKEE (reference sequence). Per the original data handling: The assay estimated nucleated cells by amplifying reference gene primers. TCRdb's table, derived via immunoSEQ multiplex PCR, lists solely in-frame clones and lacks some. Clone size and the V and J calls come from that table; the DNA yielded D and trimming. The sample has more than 350,000 clones; over 75% are singletons.

The chain has TRBV5-5 and TRBJ2-1, with TRBD1 identical over 10 bases. Specimen: PBMCs or T cells enriched from blood (not recorded which). This TCR came from a man between 18 and 35 years old who had recovered from COVID-19. The CDR3 region has the DNA TGTGCCAGCAGCTCTCGGACAGGGGGAACGGTTGAGCAGTTCTTC. Translation: CASSSRTGGTVEQFF.